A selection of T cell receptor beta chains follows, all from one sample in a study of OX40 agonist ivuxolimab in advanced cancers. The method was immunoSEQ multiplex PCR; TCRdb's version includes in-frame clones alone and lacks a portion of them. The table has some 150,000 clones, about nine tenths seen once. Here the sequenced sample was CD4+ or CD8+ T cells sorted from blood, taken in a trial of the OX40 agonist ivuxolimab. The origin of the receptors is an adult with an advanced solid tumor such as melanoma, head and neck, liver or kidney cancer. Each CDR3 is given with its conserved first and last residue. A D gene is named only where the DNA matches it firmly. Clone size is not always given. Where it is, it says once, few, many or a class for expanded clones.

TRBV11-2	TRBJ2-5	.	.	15	TGTGCCAGCAGCTTAGGGCCTAGGACGGGAGAGACCCAGTACTTC	CASSLGPRTGETQYF
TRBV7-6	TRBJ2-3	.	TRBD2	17	TGTGCCAGCAGCTTAGGCGCGAGGGGAGGGGGCACAGATACGCAGTATTTT	CASSLGARGGGTDTQYF
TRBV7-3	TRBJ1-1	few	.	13	TGTGCCAGCAGCTTCGCAGGGGAGACTGAAGCTTTCTTT	CASSFAGETEAFF
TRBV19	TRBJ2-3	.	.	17	TGTGCCAGTAGTATTGAGGGGAACACCCCTAGCACAGATACGCAGTATTTT	CASSIEGNTPSTDTQYF
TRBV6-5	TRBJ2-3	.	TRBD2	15	TGTGCCAGCAGGTTACTAGCGGGAGGCACAGATACGCAGTATTTT	CASRLLAGGTDTQYF
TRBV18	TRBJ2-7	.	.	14	TGTGCCAGCTCACCAAGGGGGGGGTCCTACGAGCAGTACTTC	CASSPRGGSYEQYF
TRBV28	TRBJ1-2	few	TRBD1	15	TGTGCCAGCAGTTTCGACACAGGGGTCAGGGATGGCTACACCTTC	CASSFDTGVRDGYTF
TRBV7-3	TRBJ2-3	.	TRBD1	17	TGTGCCAGCAGCTTAACCGGACAGGGGTATAGCACAGATACGCAGTATTTT	CASSLTGQGYSTDTQYF
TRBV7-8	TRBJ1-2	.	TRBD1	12	TGTGCCAGCAGCGGACAGGGCTATGGCTACACCTTC	CASSGQGYGYTF
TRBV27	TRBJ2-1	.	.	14	TGTGCCAGCAGAGAGGAGTTCTCCTACAATGAGCAGTTCTTC	CASREEFSYNEQFF
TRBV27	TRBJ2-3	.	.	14	TGTGCCAGCAGGGGACCGGTTAGCACAGATACGCAGTATTTT	CASRGPVSTDTQYF
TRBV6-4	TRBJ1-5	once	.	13	TGTGCCAGCAGTGGGGAATCTGGGCAGCCCCAGCATTTT	CASSGESGQPQHF
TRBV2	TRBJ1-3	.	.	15	TGTGCCAGCAGTGAAGCGGCGGGCTCTGGAAACACCATATATTTT	CASSEAAGSGNTIYF
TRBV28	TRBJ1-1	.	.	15	TGTGCCAGCAGCAAGACAGCCCATATGAACACTGAAGCTTTCTTT	CASSKTAHMNTEAFF
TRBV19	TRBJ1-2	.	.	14	TGTGCCAGTAGTATACGGACAACTAACTATGGCTACACCTTC	CASSIRTTNYGYTF
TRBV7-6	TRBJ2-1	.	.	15	TGTGCCAGCAGCTCACCCCGGGGGAGTTGGGGGGAGCAGTTCTTC	CASSSPRGSWGEQFF
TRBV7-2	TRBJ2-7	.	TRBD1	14	TGTGCCAGCAGCTTCGGGACAGGGCCTCTCGAGCAGTACTTC	CASSFGTGPLEQYF
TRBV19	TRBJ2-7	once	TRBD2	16	TGTGCCAGTAGGGGAAGACTAGCGGGAGGAGAATACGAGCAGTACTTC	CASRGRLAGGEYEQYF
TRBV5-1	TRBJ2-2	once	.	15	TGCGCCAGCAGCCCGGACACTTCGAACACCGGGGAGCTGTTTTTT	CASSPDTSNTGELFF
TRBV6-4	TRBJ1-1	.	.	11	TGTGCCAGCAGTGACTCCAAAGTAGCTTTCTTT	CASSDSKVAFF
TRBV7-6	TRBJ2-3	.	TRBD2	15	TGTGCCAGCAGCTTAGTCCTGGCGGGAGGAGATACGCAGTATTTT	CASSLVLAGGDTQYF
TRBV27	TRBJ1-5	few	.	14	TGTGCCAGCAGACCGGGACCGAGGGGTCAGCCCCAGCATTTT	CASRPGPRGQPQHF
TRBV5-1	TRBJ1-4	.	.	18	TGCGCCAGCAGCTCATTAGGGCAGGGCTGGGCTGTGGATGAAAAACTGTTTTTT	CASSSLGQGWAVDEKLFF
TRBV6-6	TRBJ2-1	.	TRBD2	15	TGTGCCAGCAGTTATACGACTAGCAGGTACAATGAGCAGTTCTTC	CASSYTTSRYNEQFF
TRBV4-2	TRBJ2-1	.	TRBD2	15	TGTGCCAGCAGCCCCTCCGGGACTAGCGACTATGAGCAGTTCTTC	CASSPSGTSDYEQFF
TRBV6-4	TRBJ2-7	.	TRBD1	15	TGTGCCAGCAGTGACTGGGAGACAGGGGGCTACGAGCAGTACTTC	CASSDWETGGYEQYF
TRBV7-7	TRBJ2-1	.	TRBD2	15	TGTGCTAGCAGCTTAGCCGGGGGACTATCAGCTGAGCAGTTCTTC	CASSLAGGLSAEQFF
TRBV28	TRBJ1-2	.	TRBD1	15	TGTGCCAGCAGATCCGGGACAGCCCTTATGGAATGGTACACCTTC	CASRSGTALMEWYTF
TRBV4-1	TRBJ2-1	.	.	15	TGCGCCAGCAGCCAAGGGGCGGGGCCGGACAATGAGCAGTTCTTC	CASSQGAGPDNEQFF
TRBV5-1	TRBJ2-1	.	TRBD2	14	TGCGCCAGCAGACGGGGACTAGCGGACAATGAGCAGTTCTTC	CASRRGLADNEQFF
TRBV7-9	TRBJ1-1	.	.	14	TGTGCCAGCAGCTCCCCCCCCGTGAACACTGAAGCTTTCTTT	CASSSPPVNTEAFF
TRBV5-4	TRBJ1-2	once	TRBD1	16	TGTGCCAGCAGCCCTGACTGGACAGGGGGCCCCTATGGCTACACCTTC	CASSPDWTGGPYGYTF
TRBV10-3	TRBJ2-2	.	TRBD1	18	TGTGCCATCAGTGAGTCTCTAGACAGGGGCGATTACACCGGGGAGCTGTTTTTT	CAISESLDRGDYTGELFF
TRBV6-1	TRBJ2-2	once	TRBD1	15	TGTGCCAGCAGCCGGGACAGGGTATACACCGGGGAGCTGTTTTTT	CASSRDRVYTGELFF
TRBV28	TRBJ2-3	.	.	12	TGTGCCAGCAGACGGACAGCAGATACGCAGTATTTT	CASRRTADTQYF
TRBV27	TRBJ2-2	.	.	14	TGTGCCAGCAGTCCAAACGTCGATACCGGGGAGCTGTTTTTT	CASSPNVDTGELFF
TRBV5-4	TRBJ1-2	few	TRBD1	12	TGTGCCAGCAGCTCCCGGGACAGGCGCTACACCTTC	CASSSRDRRYTF
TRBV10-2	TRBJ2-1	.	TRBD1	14	TGCGCCAGCAGCCCGGGACAGGGGGCGCGGGAGCAGTTCTTC	CASSPGQGAREQFF
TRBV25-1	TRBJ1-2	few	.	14	TGTGCCAGCAGTGTCACAGGAGGCGGCTATGGCTACACCTTC	CASSVTGGGYGYTF
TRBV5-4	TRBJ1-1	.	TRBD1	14	TGTGCCAGCAGCTTGCCCGAGGGGGCGGGATTGGCTTTCTTT	CASSLPEGAGLAFF
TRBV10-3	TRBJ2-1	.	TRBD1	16	TGTGCCATCAGTGAGGGGGACAGGGGGCGGTTCGATGAGCAGTTCTTC	CAISEGDRGRFDEQFF